This T cell receptor (beta chain) was profiled in a study of cytomegalovirus exposure and HLA in healthy donors. At the level of the study: In an early release, HLA-typed donors contributed some 82 million unique TCR sequences. Points from the study as a whole: Altogether, 160 or so TCR beta chains were recorded as cytomegalovirus-associated. What was likely a sequencing artifact was a cluster of highly shared sequence variants. In an earlier analysis, productive rearrangement rates for most beta V segments clustered near 87% or 30%.

To note about this clone: Its antigen remains unidentified.

The PCR employed 60 Vbeta primers together with 13 Jbeta primers. Libraries were prepared by immunoSEQ multiplex PCR; TCRdb keeps only in-frame clonotypes and omits some of them. This sample yields around 100,000 clones, of which around 80% are seen a single time; about 4.9% belongs to the top ten. Per germline, CDR1 SGHKS and CDR2 YYEKEE (reference sequence). The CDR3 runs to 15 residues. V dropped 0 bases and J dropped 0 bases, with 9 bases sitting between them. The source of this sequence is a man in his forties in good health and CMV-seropositive. V is TRBV5-5 and J is TRBJ1-2; D is ambiguous. Sequenced material: PBMCs. Written as DNA, the CDR3 is TGTGCCAGCAGCTTGGAATGGGCTTCTAACTATGGCTACACCTTC. Translating gives CASSLEWASNYGYTF.